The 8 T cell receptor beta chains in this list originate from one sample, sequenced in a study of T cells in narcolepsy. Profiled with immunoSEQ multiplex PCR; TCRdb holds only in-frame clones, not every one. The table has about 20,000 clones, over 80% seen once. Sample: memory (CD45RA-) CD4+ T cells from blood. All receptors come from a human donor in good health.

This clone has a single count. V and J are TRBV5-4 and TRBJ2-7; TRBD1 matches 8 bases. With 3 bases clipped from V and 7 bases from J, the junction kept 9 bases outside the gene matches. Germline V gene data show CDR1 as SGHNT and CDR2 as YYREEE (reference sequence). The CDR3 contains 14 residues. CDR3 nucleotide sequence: TGTGCCAGCAGCTCCGGGACAGGACGTATGGAGCAGTACTTC. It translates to CASSSGTGRMEQYF.

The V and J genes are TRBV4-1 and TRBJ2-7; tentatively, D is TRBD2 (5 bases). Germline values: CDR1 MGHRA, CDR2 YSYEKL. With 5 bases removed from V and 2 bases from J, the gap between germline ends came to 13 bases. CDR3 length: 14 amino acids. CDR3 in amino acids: CASSWPGSTYEQYF. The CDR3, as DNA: TGCGCCAGCAGCTGGCCTGGGAGTACCTACGAGCAGTACTTC.

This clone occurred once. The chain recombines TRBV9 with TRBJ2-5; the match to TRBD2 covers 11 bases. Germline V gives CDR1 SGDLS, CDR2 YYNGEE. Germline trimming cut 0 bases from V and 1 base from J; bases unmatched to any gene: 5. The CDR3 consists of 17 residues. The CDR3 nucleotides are TGTGCCAGCAGCGTAGGAGAAACTAGCGGGAGCCAAGAGACCCAGTACTTC. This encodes CASSVGETSGSQETQYF.

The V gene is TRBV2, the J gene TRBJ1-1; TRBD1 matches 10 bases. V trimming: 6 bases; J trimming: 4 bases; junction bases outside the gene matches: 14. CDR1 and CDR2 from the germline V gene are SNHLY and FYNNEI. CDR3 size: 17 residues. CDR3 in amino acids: CASRDWGQGRVGTEAFF. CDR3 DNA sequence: TGTGCCAGCAGGGATTGGGGACAGGGGAGGGTAGGCACTGAAGCTTTCTTT.

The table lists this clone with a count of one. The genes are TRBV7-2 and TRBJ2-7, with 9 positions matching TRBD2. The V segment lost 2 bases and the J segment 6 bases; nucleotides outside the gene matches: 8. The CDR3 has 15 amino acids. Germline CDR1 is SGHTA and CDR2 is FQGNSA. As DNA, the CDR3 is TGTGCCAGCAGCTTAATATTAGCGGGAGAGGGCGAGCAGTACTTC. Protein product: CASSLILAGEGEQYF.

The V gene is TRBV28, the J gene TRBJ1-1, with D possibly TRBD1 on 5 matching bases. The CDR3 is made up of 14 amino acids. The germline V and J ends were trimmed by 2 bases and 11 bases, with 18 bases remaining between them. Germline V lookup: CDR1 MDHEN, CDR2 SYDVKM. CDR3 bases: TGTGCCAGCAGTTTAAGTTGGGGGACGAAACGGGCTTTCTTT. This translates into CASSLSWGTKRAFF.

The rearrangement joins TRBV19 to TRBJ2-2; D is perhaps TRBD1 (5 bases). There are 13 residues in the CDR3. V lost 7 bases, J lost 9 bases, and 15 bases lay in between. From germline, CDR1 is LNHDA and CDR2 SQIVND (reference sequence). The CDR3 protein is CASIGRVSRELFF. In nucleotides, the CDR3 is TGTGCCAGTATCGGCAGGGTGAGCCGGGAGCTGTTTTTT.

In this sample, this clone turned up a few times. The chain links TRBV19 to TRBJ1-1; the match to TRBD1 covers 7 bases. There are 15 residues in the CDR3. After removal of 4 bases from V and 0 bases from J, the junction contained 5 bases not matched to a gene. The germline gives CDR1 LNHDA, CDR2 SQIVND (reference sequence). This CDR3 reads CASSKRTGVNTEAFF. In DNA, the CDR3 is TGTGCCAGTAGTAAACGGACAGGTGTGAACACTGAAGCTTTCTTT. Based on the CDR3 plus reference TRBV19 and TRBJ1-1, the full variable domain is DGGITQSPKYLFRKEGQNVTLSCEQNLNHDAMYWYRQDPGQGLRLIYYSQIVNDFQKGDIAEGYSVSREKKESFPLTVTSAQKNPTAFYLCASSKRTGVNTEAFFGQGTRLTVV.